The rows below give T cell receptor beta chains drawn from one sample of a study of beta chain features in type 1 diabetes. Measured with immunoSEQ multiplex PCR; TCRdb has only the in-frame clones, and not every one. The sample holds 500,000 to 700,000 clones; around 16% are singletons and the top ten take around 0.095%. The sequenced sample consisted of naive CD4+ T cells from blood. The receptor source for this set is a man younger than 30 in good health. CDR3s include the opening cysteine and the closing phenylalanine or tryptophan. The order of the fields is V gene, J gene, D gene, CDR3 protein. D genes are given only for firm matches.

V gene: TRBV7-2; J gene: TRBJ2-2; D gene: TRBD1; CDR3 protein: CASSLDRETGELFF
V gene: TRBV7-3; J gene: TRBJ1-4; D gene: -; CDR3 protein: CASSRARNEKLFF
V gene: TRBV7-3; J gene: TRBJ1-1; D gene: -; CDR3 protein: CASSLTAVNTEAFF
V gene: TRBV7-9; J gene: TRBJ2-5; D gene: TRBD2; CDR3 protein: CASNGLAGGGFVTQYF
V gene: TRBV5-1; J gene: TRBJ1-1; D gene: -; CDR3 protein: CASSLVGSPEAFF
V gene: TRBV7-9; J gene: TRBJ1-1; D gene: -; CDR3 protein: CASSLAAGTHTEAFF
V gene: TRBV29-1; J gene: TRBJ2-3; D gene: -; CDR3 protein: CSVDHLREAQYF
V gene: TRBV18; J gene: TRBJ1-1; D gene: -; CDR3 protein: CASSPRGMGAFF
V gene: TRBV21-1; J gene: TRBJ2-6; D gene: -; CDR3 protein: CASSPRALSSGANVLTF
V gene: TRBV25-1; J gene: TRBJ1-4; D gene: -; CDR3 protein: CASSGYGRNPNEKLFF
V gene: TRBV6-6; J gene: TRBJ2-7; D gene: -; CDR3 protein: CASSLQRHYEQYF
V gene: TRBV29-1; J gene: TRBJ1-5; D gene: TRBD1; CDR3 protein: CSVLEQGARNQPQHF
V gene: TRBV15; J gene: TRBJ2-7; D gene: -; CDR3 protein: CATSSDTGRVYEQYF
V gene: TRBV6-1; J gene: TRBJ2-3; D gene: -; CDR3 protein: CASSGRRQAAGADTQYF
V gene: TRBV4-3; J gene: TRBJ1-2; D gene: -; CDR3 protein: CASSQGPSQNYGYTF
V gene: TRBV7-2; J gene: TRBJ2-3; D gene: TRBD2; CDR3 protein: CASSLAVAGGLVDTQYF
V gene: TRBV18; J gene: TRBJ2-3; D gene: -; CDR3 protein: CATLPGNGRTDTQYF
V gene: TRBV9; J gene: TRBJ2-1; D gene: TRBD2; CDR3 protein: CASSVPGTSSYNEQFF
V gene: TRBV5-1; J gene: TRBJ2-5; D gene: -; CDR3 protein: CASSLALTRSQETQYF
V gene: TRBV5-1; J gene: TRBJ2-3; D gene: -; CDR3 protein: CASSLGGHPDTQYF
V gene: TRBV18; J gene: TRBJ1-6; D gene: TRBD1; CDR3 protein: CASSQGQGFNSPLHF
V gene: TRBV7-3; J gene: TRBJ1-2; D gene: TRBD1; CDR3 protein: CASSGRDRGQRGYTF
V gene: TRBV5-1; J gene: TRBJ2-7; D gene: TRBD1; CDR3 protein: CASSLSGTASYEQYF
V gene: TRBV7-2; J gene: TRBJ2-7; D gene: -; CDR3 protein: CASSPSSYEQYF
V gene: TRBV9; J gene: TRBJ2-2; D gene: -; CDR3 protein: CASSTSYGLNTGELFF
V gene: TRBV5-4; J gene: TRBJ1-1; D gene: -; CDR3 protein: CASSTEGTEAFF
V gene: TRBV19; J gene: TRBJ2-7; D gene: -; CDR3 protein: CASSNTGTRSSYEQYF
V gene: TRBV9; J gene: TRBJ1-2; D gene: -; CDR3 protein: CASSPDRRGSFAYGYTF
V gene: TRBV11-3; J gene: TRBJ2-7; D gene: TRBD2; CDR3 protein: CASSPGLADTYEQYF
V gene: TRBV7-3; J gene: TRBJ2-5; D gene: -; CDR3 protein: CASSPSGLLTGTQYF
V gene: TRBV18; J gene: TRBJ1-1; D gene: -; CDR3 protein: CASSPSTKNTEAFF
V gene: TRBV10-3; J gene: TRBJ1-5; D gene: -; CDR3 protein: CAISESRVVGGQPQHF
V gene: TRBV5-1; J gene: TRBJ2-1; D gene: -; CDR3 protein: CASGQESSYNEQFF
V gene: TRBV28; J gene: TRBJ1-1; D gene: -; CDR3 protein: CASDGRTEAFF
V gene: TRBV7-8; J gene: TRBJ2-1; D gene: -; CDR3 protein: CAGSQRLVAYNEQFF
V gene: TRBV10-3; J gene: TRBJ2-5; D gene: TRBD2; CDR3 protein: CAISRRTSGIETQYF
V gene: TRBV7-2; J gene: TRBJ1-5; D gene: TRBD1; CDR3 protein: CASSSADRASNQPQHF
V gene: TRBV28; J gene: TRBJ2-5; D gene: -; CDR3 protein: CASSPPSDTQYF
V gene: TRBV7-3; J gene: TRBJ2-1; D gene: TRBD1; CDR3 protein: CASSLDRGRGNEQFF
V gene: TRBV5-1; J gene: TRBJ2-3; D gene: -; CDR3 protein: CASSVVGRVADTQYF
V gene: TRBV5-4; J gene: TRBJ2-5; D gene: -; CDR3 protein: CASRGAGETQYF
V gene: TRBV30; J gene: TRBJ2-1; D gene: -; CDR3 protein: CAWSVGGEQFF